Below are 24 T cell receptor beta chains sequenced from a single sample in a study of blood T cell repertoires in COVID-19. Assay: immunoSEQ multiplex PCR; the TCRdb copy retains only in-frame clones and omits some. The sample lists about 210,000 clones, under 95% occurring once. Input material: peripheral blood. These receptors all stem from a man between 25 and 39 years old with acute or convalescent COVID-19.

As to this clone: Other DNA sequences from this sample encode an identical CDR3 as well. This chain uses TRBV28 with TRBJ1-2; perhaps TRBD1 as D (6 bases). The CDR3 covers 13 residues. From germline, CDR1 is MDHEN and CDR2 SYDVKM. The ends were cut back, 5 bases at V and 8 bases at J, with 15 bases in the middle. CDR3 sequence (DNA): TGTGCCAGCAGTCTTGGCAGGGGATTAGGCTACACCTTC. Translating it yields CASSLGRGLGYTF.

The chain has TRBV19 and TRBJ1-4; possible D gene TRBD1, 6 bases. This CDR3 has 15 amino acids. The V gene lost 6 bases and the J gene lost 5 bases, with 16 bases spanning the gap. From germline, CDR1 is LNHDA and CDR2 SQIVND (reference sequence). CDR3 region: CASRDRSKRNEKLFF. CDR3 coding DNA: TGTGCCAGTAGAGACAGGAGCAAACGGAATGAAAAACTGTTTTTT.

The genes are TRBV5-6 and TRBJ2-7; a possible D gene is TRBD2 (5 bases). In germline, CDR1 is SGHDT, CDR2 YYEEEE. The CDR3 has 15 residues. Trimming shortened V by 2 bases and J by 0 bases, and 12 bases separated the two germline ends. The CDR3 DNA reads as TGTGCCAGCAGCTTAAGGACTGGGCGCTCCTACGAGCAGTACTTC. Translated, it gives CASSLRTGRSYEQYF.

CDR3 sequence (DNA): TGTGCCAGCAGCTTAGGAGGCCAGCCCCAGCATTTT. Its protein is CASSLGGQPQHF. The chain is built from TRBV7-2 and TRBJ1-5; D remains ambiguous. This CDR3 is built from 12 residues. Germline assignment: CDR1 SGHTA and CDR2 FQGNSA. V shed 1 base and J shed 7 bases, with 5 bases lying between them.

The V and J genes are TRBV5-4 and TRBJ2-7, with 8 bases fitting TRBD2. The J segment lost 2 bases and the V segment lost 0 bases, leaving 4 bases of the junction unmatched. The V gene's germline CDR1 is SGHNT and CDR2 YYREEE (reference sequence). The CDR3 has 15 residues. CDR3 in DNA: TGTGCCAGCAGCTTGGTAGGCGGGGGGCCCTACGAGCAGTACTTC. Translation: CASSLVGGGPYEQYF.

This clone was counted a few times. V gene TRBV2 combines with J gene TRBJ2-1, with 12 bases that match TRBD2. Trimming took 8 bases from V and 7 from J; bases not matched to a gene: 6. The germline V gene has CDR1 SNHLY and CDR2 FYNNEI. The CDR3 has 14 residues. The CDR3 here is CASDLAGGENEQFF. The CDR3 coding sequence is TGTGCCAGCGACCTAGCGGGGGGGGAGAATGAGCAGTTCTTC.

The rearrangement links TRBV24-1 to TRBJ1-2; D might be TRBD1 (6 bases). Between the trimmed V and J ends, which lost 4 bases and 8 bases, there was a span of 16 bases. Per the germline V gene, CDR1 is KGHDR and CDR2 is SFDVKD. The CDR3 consists of 14 residues. In DNA, the CDR3 is TGTGCCACCAGTGACACGGGCATAAGGGGGGGCTACACCTTC. Protein sequence: CATSDTGIRGGYTF.

V usage is TRBV28 and J usage is TRBJ2-7, with unresolved D. Trimming left V 7 bases short and J 6 bases short, with 16 bases between. Looked up from germline, CDR1 is MDHEN and CDR2 is SYDVKM. CDR3 length: 13 amino acids. CDR3 sequence: CASNNPLVLEQYF. CDR3 coding DNA: TGTGCCAGCAATAATCCCCTAGTTCTCGAGCAGTACTTC.

The genes are TRBV6-5 and TRBJ1-5; a possible D gene is TRBD1 (5 bases). Trimming cost V 8 bases and J 6 bases, with 14 bases left between them. This CDR3 contains 13 residues. CDR1 and CDR2 (germline): MNHEY, SVGAGI. The CDR3, as DNA: TGTGCCAGCCTTAAAGGGGCAGGTCAGCCCCAGCATTTT. Its protein product is CASLKGAGQPQHF.

This clone was seen only a few times. This chain links TRBV3-1 (or the pseudogene TRBV3-2) with TRBJ2-1, with a tentative D call TRBD1 (5 bases). The CDR3 extends over 18 amino acids. Germline-derived CDR1 and CDR2 are LGHDT and YNNKEL (reference sequence). The ends were cut back, 1 base at V and 6 bases at J, with 22 bases in the middle. CDR3 DNA: TGTGCCAGCAGCCAAGCCTCCCCCAGGGCCCGCAAGTCCAATGAGCAGTTCTTC. Its protein product is CASSQASPRARKSNEQFF.

This chain uses TRBV2 with TRBJ1-4; 9 bases map to TRBD1. The germline CDR1 and CDR2 sequences are SNHLY and FYNNEI. The CDR3 has 15 residues. V lost 5 bases, J lost 3 bases, and 4 bases stayed unmatched. CDR3 in amino acids: CASSNRGLANEKLFF. In DNA, the CDR3 is TGTGCCAGCAGTAACAGGGGGCTAGCTAATGAAAAACTGTTTTTT.

V and J are TRBV5-1 and TRBJ2-7, with D possibly being TRBD2 (6 bases). The CDR3 runs 14 residues. Germline values: CDR1 SGHRS, CDR2 YFSETQ. V lost 4 bases and J lost 1, with 12 bases in between. CDR3 nucleotide sequence: TGCGCCAGCAGCCCCATGGGGGGTTCCTACGAGCAGTACTTC. This encodes CASSPMGGSYEQYF. Supplemented by reference TRBV5-1 and TRBJ2-7, the full variable domain reads KAGVTQTPRYLIKTRGQQVTLSCSPISGHRSVSWYQQTPGQGLQFLFEYFSETQRNKGNFPGRFSGRQFSNSRSEMNVSTLELGDSALYLCASSPMGGSYEQYFGPGTRLTVT.

With respect to this clone: Other DNA sequences in the same sample also yield this CDR3. The chain recombines TRBV5-1 with TRBJ1-1, with D maybe TRBD1 (6 bases). Between the trimmed V and J ends, which lost 3 bases and 1 base, there was a span of 10 bases. Germline values: CDR1 SGHRS, CDR2 YFSETQ. The CDR3 loop spans 14 amino acids. Here the CDR3 DNA reads TGCGCCAGCAGCTGGGGGCCTGGGAACACTGAAGCTTTCTTT. Translating gives CASSWGPGNTEAFF.

The table lists this clone with a count of one. The V gene is TRBV7-3, the J gene TRBJ2-3; TRBD2 might be the D (5 bases). The germline gives CDR1 SGHTA, CDR2 FQGTGA. The CDR3 runs 16 residues. Trimming left V 1 base short and J 1 base short, with 12 bases between. The CDR3 reads CASSLRRASGTDTQYF. CDR3 sequence (DNA): TGTGCCAGCAGCTTAAGGCGGGCTTCAGGCACAGATACGCAGTATTTT.

The rearrangement joins TRBV5-4 to TRBJ2-1, with D hard to call. Between the trimmed V and J ends, which lost 0 bases and 5 bases, there was a span of 9 bases. Germline V CDR1 and CDR2: SGHNT, YYREEE (reference sequence). CDR3 length: 14 amino acids. Here the CDR3 reads CASSLELQDNEQFF. The CDR3 bases are TGTGCCAGCAGCTTGGAATTACAAGACAATGAGCAGTTCTTC.

The rearrangement joins TRBV5-1 to TRBJ2-1; 8 positions match TRBD1. V lost 5 bases to trimming and J lost 3 bases; unmatched junction nucleotides: 7. Germline V gene sequence: CDR1 SGHRS, CDR2 YFSETQ. There are 15 residues in the CDR3. As DNA, the CDR3 is TGCGCCAGCAGGAATACAGGGGGAAGCTACAATGAGCAGTTCTTC. This translates into CASRNTGGSYNEQFF.

The chain employs TRBV5-1 and TRBJ1-5, with D possibly TRBD1 on 6 matching bases. V lost 0 bases and J lost 6, with 13 bases in between. CDR3 length: 15 residues. The V gene's germline CDR1 is SGHRS and CDR2 YFSETQ. The CDR3, as DNA: TGCGCCAGCAGCTTGGTCCCAGGGGCGTCTCAGCCCCAGCATTTT. The encoded protein is CASSLVPGASQPQHF. The full variable domain, completed using reference TRBV5-1 and TRBJ1-5, is KAGVTQTPRYLIKTRGQQVTLSCSPISGHRSVSWYQQTPGQGLQFLFEYFSETQRNKGNFPGRFSGRQFSNSRSEMNVSTLELGDSALYLCASSLVPGASQPQHFGDGTRLSIL.

The chain is built from TRBV11-2 and TRBJ1-1; D call uncertain. Trimming cost V 0 bases and J 0 bases, with 11 bases left between them. Germline lookup yields CDR1 SGHAT and CDR2 FQNNGV. CDR3 length: 16 residues. CDR3 sequence (DNA): TGTGCCAGCAGCTTAGATGCGGGCAGAATGAACACTGAAGCTTTCTTT. It encodes CASSLDAGRMNTEAFF.

The sample holds one count of this clone. This rearrangement joins TRBV2 to TRBJ1-5; 8 bases fit TRBD1. J was trimmed by 1 base and V by 8 bases; bases with no gene match: 10. Germline assignment: CDR1 SNHLY and CDR2 FYNNEI. This CDR3 is 16 amino acids long. CDR3 coding DNA: TGTGCCAGCCAATTCCGACAGGGGAGCAGCAATCAGCCCCAGCATTTT. It yields the protein CASQFRQGSSNQPQHF.

The chain uses TRBV9 and TRBJ1-3; D gene unclear. The CDR3 has 15 amino acids. The V gene's germline CDR1 is SGDLS and CDR2 YYNGEE. V lost 0 bases to trimming and J lost 3 bases, with 10 bases between them. CDR3 protein: CASSVGLSSGNTIYF. CDR3 coding DNA: TGTGCCAGCAGCGTAGGTTTAAGTAGTGGAAACACCATATATTTT.

The chain is built from TRBV5-4 and TRBJ1-5; the D gene is possibly TRBD1 (6 bases). The CDR3 is made up of 15 amino acids. CDR1 is SGHNT, CDR2 YYREEE, per germline (reference sequence). V shed 4 bases and J shed 4 bases, with 15 bases lying between them. The CDR3 DNA sequence: TGTGCCAGCAGCACCGGCAGGGGCCCGAATCAGCCCCAGCATTTT. This sequence encodes CASSTGRGPNQPQHF.

V is TRBV10-2 and J is TRBJ2-2; TRBD2 aligns across 12 bases. This CDR3 spans 18 amino acids. Losses at the gene ends were 6 bases for V and 8 bases for J; bases not matched to a gene: 16. Germline CDR1 WSHSY, CDR2 SAAADI. The CDR3 DNA is TGCGCCAGCAGCAAGGCGGCTAGCGGGAGGGCTGTCATAGGGGAGCTGTTTTTT. It is translated as CASSKAASGRAVIGELFF.

The chain recombines TRBV10-2 with TRBJ2-5; 7 bases line up with TRBD2. V dropped 9 bases and J dropped 1; count of bases not matched to a gene: 14. Germline V gene data show CDR1 as WSHSY and CDR2 as SAAADI. CDR3 length: 16 amino acids. CDR3 protein: CASSERGPVFQETQYF. The CDR3 DNA reads TGCGCCAGTTCAGAGCGGGGCCCAGTCTTCCAAGAGACCCAGTACTTC.

V is TRBV2 and J is TRBJ2-3, with 8 positions matching TRBD1. There are 13 residues in the CDR3. Germline CDR1 and CDR2: SNHLY and FYNNEI. J gave up 8 bases and V 2 bases, and 3 bases lay outside the gene matches. The CDR3 DNA reads as TGTGCCAGCAGTGAAATACAGGGGGGTACGCAGTATTTT. Translated, it gives CASSEIQGGTQYF.